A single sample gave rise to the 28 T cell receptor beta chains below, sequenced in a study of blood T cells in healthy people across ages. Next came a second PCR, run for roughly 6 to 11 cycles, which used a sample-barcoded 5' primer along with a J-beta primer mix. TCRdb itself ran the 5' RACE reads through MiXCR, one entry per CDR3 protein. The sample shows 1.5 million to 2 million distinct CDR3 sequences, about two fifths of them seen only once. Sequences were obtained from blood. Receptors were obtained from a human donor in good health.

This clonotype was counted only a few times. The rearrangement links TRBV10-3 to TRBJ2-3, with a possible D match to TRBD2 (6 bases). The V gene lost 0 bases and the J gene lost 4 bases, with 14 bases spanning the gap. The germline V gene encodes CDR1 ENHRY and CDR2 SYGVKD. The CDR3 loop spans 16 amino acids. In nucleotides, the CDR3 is TGTGCCATCAGTGAGTCGTGGCGGGGTGGATCAGATACGCAGTATTTT. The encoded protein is CAISESWRGGSDTQYF.

The CDR3 sequence is CASSQRGQGAYNEQFF. As DNA, the CDR3 is TGTGCCAGCAGCCAGAGAGGACAGGGGGCTTACAATGAGCAGTTCTTC. The V call is TRBV7-2, the J call TRBJ2-1; 11 positions agree with TRBD1. Trimming removed 5 bases from V and 4 bases from J; junction bases left unmatched: 7. The CDR3 covers 16 residues. Per germline, CDR1 SGHTA and CDR2 FQGNSA.

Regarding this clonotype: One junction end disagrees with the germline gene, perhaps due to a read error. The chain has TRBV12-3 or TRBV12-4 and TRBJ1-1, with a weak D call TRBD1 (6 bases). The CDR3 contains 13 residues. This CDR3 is CASSFRGDTKAFF. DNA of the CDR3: TGTGCCAGCAGTTTTAGGGGGGACACTAAAGCTTTCTTT.

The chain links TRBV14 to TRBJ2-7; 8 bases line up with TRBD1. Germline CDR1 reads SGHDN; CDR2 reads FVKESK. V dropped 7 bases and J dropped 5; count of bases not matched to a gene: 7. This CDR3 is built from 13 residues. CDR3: CASIDRGFHEQYF. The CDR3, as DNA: TGTGCCAGCATTGACAGGGGCTTCCACGAGCAGTACTTC.

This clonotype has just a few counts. The CDR3 region is CASNGGRQVRETQYF. The CDR3 bases are TGTGCCAGCAACGGGGGTAGACAGGTCCGAGAGACCCAGTACTTC. This sequence joins TRBV7-2 and TRBJ2-5; D possibly matches TRBD1 or TRBD2 (6 bases each). The CDR3 covers 15 residues. V lost 7 bases and J 4 bases, leaving 19 bases between the germline ends. CDR1 is SGHTA, CDR2 FQGNSA, per germline.

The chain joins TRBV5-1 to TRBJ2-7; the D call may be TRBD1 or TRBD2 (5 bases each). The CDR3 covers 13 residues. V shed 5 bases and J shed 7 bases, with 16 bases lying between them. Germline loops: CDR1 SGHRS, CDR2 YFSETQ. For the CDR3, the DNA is TGCGCCAGCAGGGACGGGACGATCGGAGAGCAGTACTTC. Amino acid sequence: CASRDGTIGEQYF.

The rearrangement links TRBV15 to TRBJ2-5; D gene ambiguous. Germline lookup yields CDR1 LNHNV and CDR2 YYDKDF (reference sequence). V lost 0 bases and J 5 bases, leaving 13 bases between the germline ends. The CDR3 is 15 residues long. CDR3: CATSREGFKSETQYF. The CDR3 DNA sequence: TGTGCCACCAGCAGAGAAGGATTCAAATCGGAGACCCAGTACTTC. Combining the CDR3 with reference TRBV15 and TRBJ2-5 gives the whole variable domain DAMVIQNPRYQVTQFGKPVTLSCSQTLNHNVMYWYQQKSSQAPKLLFHYYDKDFNNEADTPDNFQSRRPNTSFCFLDIRSPGLGDTAMYLCATSREGFKSETQYFGPGTRLLVL.

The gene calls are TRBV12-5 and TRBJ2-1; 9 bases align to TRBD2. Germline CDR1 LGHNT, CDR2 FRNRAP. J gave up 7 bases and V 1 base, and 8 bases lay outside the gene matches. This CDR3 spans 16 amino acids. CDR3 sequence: CASGLGRGGGRNEQFF. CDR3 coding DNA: TGTGCTAGTGGTTTGGGGCGGGGGGGCGGTAGGAATGAGCAGTTCTTC. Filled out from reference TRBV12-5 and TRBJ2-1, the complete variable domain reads DARVTQTPRHKVTEMGQEVTMRCQPILGHNTVFWYRQTMMQGLELLAYFRNRAPLDDSGMPKDRFSAEMPDATLATLKIQPSEPRDSAVYFCASGLGRGGGRNEQFFGPGTRLTVL.

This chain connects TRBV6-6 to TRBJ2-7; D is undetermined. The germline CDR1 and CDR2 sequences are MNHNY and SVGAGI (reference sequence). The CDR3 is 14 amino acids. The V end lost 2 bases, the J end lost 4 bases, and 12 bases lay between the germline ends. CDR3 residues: CASSYTRTLYEQYF. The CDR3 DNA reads TGTGCCAGCAGTTACACCCGTACATTATACGAGCAGTACTTC.

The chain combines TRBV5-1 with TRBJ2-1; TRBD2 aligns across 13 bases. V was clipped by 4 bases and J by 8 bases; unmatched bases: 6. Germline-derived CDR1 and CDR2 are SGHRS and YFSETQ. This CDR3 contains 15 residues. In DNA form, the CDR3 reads TGCGCCAGCAGCAGGGGGACTAGCGGGGCGGATGAGCAGTTCTTC. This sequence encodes CASSRGTSGADEQFF.

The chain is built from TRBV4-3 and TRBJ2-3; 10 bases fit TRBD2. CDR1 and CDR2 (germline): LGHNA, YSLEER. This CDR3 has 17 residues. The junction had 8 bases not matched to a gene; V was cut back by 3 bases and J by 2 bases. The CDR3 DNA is TGCGCCAGCAGCCACAGAGCGGGGGGGCCCCTCACAGATACGCAGTATTTT. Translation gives CASSHRAGGPLTDTQYF.

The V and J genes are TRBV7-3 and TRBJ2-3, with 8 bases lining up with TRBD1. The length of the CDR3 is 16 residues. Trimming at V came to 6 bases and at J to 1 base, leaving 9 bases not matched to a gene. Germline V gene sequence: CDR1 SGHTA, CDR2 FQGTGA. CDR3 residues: CASSRQGARGTDTQYF. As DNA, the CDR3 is TGTGCCAGCAGTCGTCAGGGGGCACGGGGCACAGATACGCAGTATTTT. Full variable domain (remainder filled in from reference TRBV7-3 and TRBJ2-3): GAGVSQTPSNKVTEKGKYVELRCDPISGHTALYWYRQSLGQGPEFLIYFQGTGAADDSGLPNDRFFAVRPEGSVSTLKIQRTERGDSAVYLCASSRQGARGTDTQYFGPGTRLTVL.

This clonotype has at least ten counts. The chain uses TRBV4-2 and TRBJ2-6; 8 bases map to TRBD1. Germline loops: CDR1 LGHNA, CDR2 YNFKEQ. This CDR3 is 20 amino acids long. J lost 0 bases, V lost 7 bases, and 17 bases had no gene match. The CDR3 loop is CASKPRLFQGAYSGANVLTF. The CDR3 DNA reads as TGTGCCAGCAAACCAAGATTATTTCAGGGGGCCTACTCTGGGGCCAACGTCCTGACTTTC.

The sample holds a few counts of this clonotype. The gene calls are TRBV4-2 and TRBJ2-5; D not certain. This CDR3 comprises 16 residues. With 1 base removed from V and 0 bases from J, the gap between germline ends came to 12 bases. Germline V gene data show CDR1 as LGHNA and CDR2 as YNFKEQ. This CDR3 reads CASSQVQARYQETQYF. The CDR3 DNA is TGTGCCAGCAGCCAAGTTCAAGCGCGGTACCAAGAGACCCAGTACTTC.

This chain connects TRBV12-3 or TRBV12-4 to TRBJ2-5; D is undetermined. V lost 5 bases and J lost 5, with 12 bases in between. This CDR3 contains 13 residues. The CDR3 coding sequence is TGTGCCAGCAGTCTAAACCGATTGGAGACCCAGTACTTC. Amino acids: CASSLNRLETQYF.

CDR3 DNA: TGTGCCAGCACCGAAAGAAGGTACCAAGAGACCCAGTACTTC. Amino acids: CASTERRYQETQYF. This chain connects TRBV6-5 to TRBJ2-5; D is unclear. Germline CDR1 is MNHEY and CDR2 is SVGAGI. This CDR3 is built from 14 residues. Trimming pared 7 bases from V and 0 bases from J, leaving 12 bases between.

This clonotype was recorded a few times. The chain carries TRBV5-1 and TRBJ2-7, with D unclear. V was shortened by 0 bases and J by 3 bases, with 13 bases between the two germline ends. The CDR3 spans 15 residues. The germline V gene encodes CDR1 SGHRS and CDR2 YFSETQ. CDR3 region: CASSLGASHLYEQYF. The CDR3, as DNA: TGCGCCAGCAGCTTGGGGGCAAGTCACCTCTACGAGCAGTACTTC.

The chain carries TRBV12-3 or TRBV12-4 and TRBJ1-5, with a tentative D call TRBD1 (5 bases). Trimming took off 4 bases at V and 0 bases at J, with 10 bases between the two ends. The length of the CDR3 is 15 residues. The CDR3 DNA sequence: TGTGCCAGCAGTTCGACAGAACTTAGCAATCAGCCCCAGCATTTT. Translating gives CASSSTELSNQPQHF.

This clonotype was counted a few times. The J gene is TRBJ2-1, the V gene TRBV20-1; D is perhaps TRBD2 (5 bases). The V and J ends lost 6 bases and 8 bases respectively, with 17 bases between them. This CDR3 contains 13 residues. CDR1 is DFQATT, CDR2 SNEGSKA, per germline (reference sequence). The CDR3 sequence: CSAHPPTRHEQFF. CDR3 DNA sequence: TGCAGTGCCCACCCTCCCACTAGGCATGAGCAGTTCTTC.

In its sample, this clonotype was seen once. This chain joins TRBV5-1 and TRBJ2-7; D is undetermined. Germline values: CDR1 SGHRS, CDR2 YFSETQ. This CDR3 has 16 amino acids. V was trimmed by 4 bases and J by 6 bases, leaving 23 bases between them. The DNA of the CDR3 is TGCGCCAGCAGCCAAGAGTGGGCCTTAAAGTCTGGCGAGCAGTACTTC. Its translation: CASSQEWALKSGEQYF.

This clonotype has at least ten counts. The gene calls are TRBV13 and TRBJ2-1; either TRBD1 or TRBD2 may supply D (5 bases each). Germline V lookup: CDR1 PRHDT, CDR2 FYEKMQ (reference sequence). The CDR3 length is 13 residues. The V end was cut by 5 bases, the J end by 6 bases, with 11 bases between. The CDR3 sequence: CASSLRGGNEQFF. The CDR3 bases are TGTGCCAGCAGCCTCCGTGGGGGCAATGAGCAGTTCTTC. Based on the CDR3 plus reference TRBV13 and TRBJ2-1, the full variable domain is AAGVIQSPRHLIKEKRETATLKCYPIPRHDTVYWYQQGPGQDPQFLISFYEKMQSDKGSIPDRFSAQQFSDYHSELNMSSLELGDSALYFCASSLRGGNEQFFGPGTRLTVL.

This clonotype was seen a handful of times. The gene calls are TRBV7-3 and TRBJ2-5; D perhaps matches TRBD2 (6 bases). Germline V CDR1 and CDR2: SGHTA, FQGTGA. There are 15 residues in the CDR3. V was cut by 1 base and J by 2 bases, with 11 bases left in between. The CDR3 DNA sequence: TGTGCCAGCAGCTTAATGGGGGGACGTCAAGAGACCCAGTACTTC. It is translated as CASSLMGGRQETQYF.

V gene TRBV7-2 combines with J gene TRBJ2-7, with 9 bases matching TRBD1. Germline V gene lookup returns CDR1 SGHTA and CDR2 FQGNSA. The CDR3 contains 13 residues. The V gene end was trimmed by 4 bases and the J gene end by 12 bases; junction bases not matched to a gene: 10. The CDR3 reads CASSSRDRESRYF. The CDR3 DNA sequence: TGTGCCAGCAGCTCCCGGGACAGGGAATCTCGGTACTTC.

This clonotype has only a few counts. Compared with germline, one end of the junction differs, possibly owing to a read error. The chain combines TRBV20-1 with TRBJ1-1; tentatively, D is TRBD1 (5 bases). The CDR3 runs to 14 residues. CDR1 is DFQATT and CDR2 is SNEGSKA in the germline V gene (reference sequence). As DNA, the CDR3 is TGCAGTGTTAGAGATAATTTTGGGGGCACTGAAGCTTTCTTT. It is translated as CSVRDNFGGTEAFF.

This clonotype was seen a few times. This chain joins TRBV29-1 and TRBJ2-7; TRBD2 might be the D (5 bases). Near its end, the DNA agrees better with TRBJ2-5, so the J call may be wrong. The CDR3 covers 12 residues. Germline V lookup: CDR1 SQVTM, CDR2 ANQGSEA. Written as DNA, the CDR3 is TGCAGCGTTCTACTAGAAGTGGAGACCCAGTACTTC. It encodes CSVLLEVETQYF.

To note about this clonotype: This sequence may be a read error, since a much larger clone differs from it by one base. DNA for the CDR3: TGTGCCATCAGTGAGCCCAATGAAGAGACCCAGTACTTC. The encoded protein is CAISEPNEETQYF. The V gene is TRBV10-3, the J gene TRBJ2-5; no clear D. V was shortened by 2 bases and J by 3 bases, with 7 bases between the two germline ends. CDR3 length: 13 residues. CDR1 and CDR2 (germline): ENHRY, SYGVKD.

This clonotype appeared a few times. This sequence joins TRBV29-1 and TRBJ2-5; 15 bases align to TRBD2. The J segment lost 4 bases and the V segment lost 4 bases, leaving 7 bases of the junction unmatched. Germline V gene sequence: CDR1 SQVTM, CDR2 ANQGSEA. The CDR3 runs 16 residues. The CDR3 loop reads CSVGGLAGGAIETQYF. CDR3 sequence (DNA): TGCAGCGTTGGTGGACTAGCGGGGGGGGCCATAGAGACCCAGTACTTC.

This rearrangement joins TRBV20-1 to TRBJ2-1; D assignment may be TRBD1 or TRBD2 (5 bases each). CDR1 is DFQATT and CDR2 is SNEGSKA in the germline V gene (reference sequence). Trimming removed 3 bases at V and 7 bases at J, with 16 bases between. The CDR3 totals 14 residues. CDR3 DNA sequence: TGCAGTGCTAGGCCGGGACGCCTGAAGAATGAGCAGTTCTTC. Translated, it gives CSARPGRLKNEQFF.